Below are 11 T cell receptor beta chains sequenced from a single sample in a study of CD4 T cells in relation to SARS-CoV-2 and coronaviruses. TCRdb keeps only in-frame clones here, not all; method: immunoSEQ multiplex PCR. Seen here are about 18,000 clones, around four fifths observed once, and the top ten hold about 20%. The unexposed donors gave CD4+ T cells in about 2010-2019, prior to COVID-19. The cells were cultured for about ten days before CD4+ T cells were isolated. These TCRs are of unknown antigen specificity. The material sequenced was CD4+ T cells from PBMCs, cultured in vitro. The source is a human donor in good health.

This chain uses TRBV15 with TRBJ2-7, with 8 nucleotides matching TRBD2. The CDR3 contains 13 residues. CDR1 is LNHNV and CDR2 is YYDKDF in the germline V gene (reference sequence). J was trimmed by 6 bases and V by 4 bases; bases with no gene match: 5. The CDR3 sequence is CATSNREGREQYF. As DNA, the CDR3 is TGTGCCACCAGCAATCGGGAGGGCCGCGAGCAGTACTTC.

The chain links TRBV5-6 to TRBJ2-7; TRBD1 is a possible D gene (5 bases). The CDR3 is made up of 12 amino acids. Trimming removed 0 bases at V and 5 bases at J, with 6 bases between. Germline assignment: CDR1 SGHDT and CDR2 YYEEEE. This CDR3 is CASSLVRDEQYF. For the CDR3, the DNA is TGTGCCAGCAGCTTGGTCAGGGACGAGCAGTACTTC.

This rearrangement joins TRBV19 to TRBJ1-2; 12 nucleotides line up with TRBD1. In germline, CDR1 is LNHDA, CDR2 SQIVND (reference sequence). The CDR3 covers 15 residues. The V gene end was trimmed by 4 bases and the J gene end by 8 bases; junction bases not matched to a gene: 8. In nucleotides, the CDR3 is TGTGCCAGTAGTAACTTTGGGACAGGGGGCGCGGGCTACACCTTC. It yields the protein CASSNFGTGGAGYTF.

CDR3 sequence reads: CASSFETGAGVNEQFF. The CDR3, as DNA: TGTGCCAGCAGCTTCGAAACAGGGGCGGGGGTTAATGAGCAGTTCTTC. This sequence joins TRBV9 and TRBJ2-1; D could derive from TRBD1 or TRBD2 (7 bases each). The CDR3 runs to 16 residues. The V gene lost 4 bases and the J gene lost 7 bases, with 21 bases spanning the gap. In germline, CDR1 is SGDLS, CDR2 YYNGEE.

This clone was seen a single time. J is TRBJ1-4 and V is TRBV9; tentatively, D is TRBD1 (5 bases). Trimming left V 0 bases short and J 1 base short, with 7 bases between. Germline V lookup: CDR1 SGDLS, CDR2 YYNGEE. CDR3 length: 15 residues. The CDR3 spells CASSVAQGTNEKLFF. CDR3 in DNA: TGTGCCAGCAGCGTAGCCCAGGGAACTAATGAAAAACTGTTTTTT.

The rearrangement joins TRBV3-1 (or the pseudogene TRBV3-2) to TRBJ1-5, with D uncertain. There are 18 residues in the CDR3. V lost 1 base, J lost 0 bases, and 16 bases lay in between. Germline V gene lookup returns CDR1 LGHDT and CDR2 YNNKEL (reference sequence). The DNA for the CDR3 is TGTGCCAGCAGCCAAGGATCGGTGGGCCAATTTAGCAATCAGCCCCAGCATTTT. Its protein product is CASSQGSVGQFSNQPQHF.

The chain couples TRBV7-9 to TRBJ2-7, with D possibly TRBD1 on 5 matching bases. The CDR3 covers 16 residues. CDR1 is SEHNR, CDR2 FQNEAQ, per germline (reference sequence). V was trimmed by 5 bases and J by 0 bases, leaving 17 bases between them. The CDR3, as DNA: TGTGCCAGCAGCGGACGATTCGGCAGGGACTCCTACGAGCAGTACTTC. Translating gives CASSGRFGRDSYEQYF.

This chain's CDR3 is CASSPQPGTRYEQYF. CDR3 nucleotide sequence: TGTGCCAGCAGCCCCCAACCTGGGACTCGCTACGAGCAGTACTTC. The chain uses TRBV4-2 and TRBJ2-7; a weak D match, TRBD2 (6 bases). Deletions cut 4 bases from V and 3 bases from J, with 16 bases between. Germline V lookup: CDR1 LGHNA, CDR2 YNFKEQ. CDR3 size: 15 residues.

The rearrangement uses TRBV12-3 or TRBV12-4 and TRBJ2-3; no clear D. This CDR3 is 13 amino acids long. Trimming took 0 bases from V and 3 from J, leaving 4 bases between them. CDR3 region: CASSLAGTDTQYF. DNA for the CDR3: TGTGCCAGCAGTTTAGCTGGGACAGATACGCAGTATTTT.

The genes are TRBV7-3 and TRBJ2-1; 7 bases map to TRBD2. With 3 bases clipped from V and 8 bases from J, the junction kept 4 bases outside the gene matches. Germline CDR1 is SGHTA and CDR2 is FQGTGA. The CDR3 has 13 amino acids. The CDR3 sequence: CASSLGGIDEQFF. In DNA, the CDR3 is TGTGCCAGCAGCTTGGGAGGGATCGATGAGCAGTTCTTC.

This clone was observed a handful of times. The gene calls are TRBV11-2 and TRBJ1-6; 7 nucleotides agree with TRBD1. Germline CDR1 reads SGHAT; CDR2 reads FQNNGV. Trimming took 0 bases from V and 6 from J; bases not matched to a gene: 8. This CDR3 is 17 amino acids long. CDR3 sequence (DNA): TGTGCCAGCAGCTTAGAAGTGGGAGGGGGCCCTAATTCACCCCTCCACTTT. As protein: CASSLEVGGGPNSPLHF.